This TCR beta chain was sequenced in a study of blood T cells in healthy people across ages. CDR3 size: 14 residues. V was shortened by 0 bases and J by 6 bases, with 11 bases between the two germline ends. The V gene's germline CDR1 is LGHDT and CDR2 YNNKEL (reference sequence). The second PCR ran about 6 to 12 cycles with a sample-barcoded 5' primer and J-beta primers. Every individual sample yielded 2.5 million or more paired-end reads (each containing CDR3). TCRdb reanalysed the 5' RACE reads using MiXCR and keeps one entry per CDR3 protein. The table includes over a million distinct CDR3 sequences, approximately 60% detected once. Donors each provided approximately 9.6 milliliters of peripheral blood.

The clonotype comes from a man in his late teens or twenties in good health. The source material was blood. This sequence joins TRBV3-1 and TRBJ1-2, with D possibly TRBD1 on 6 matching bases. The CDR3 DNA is TGTGCCAGCAGCCAAGACGCCAGGGGTCATGGCTACACCTTC. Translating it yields CASSQDARGHGYTF.